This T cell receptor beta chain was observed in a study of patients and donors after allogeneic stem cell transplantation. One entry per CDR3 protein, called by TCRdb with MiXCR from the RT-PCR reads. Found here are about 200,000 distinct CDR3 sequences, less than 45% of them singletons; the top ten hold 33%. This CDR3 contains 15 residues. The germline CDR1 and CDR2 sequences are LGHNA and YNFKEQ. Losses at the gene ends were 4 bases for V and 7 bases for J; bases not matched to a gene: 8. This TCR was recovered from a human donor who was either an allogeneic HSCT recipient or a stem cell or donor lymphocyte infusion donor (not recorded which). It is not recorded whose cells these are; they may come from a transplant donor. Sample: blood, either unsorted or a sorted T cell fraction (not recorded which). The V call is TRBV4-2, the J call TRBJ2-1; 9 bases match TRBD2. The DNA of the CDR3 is TGTGCCAGCAGCCCCCTGCGGGAGGGCCCGAATGAGCAGTTCTTC. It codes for CASSPLREGPNEQFF.